What follows describes a single T cell receptor beta chain. The sample comes from a study of T-cell memory formation after mild COVID-19. Employing constant-segment primers, 5'RACE generated TCR alpha and TCR beta cDNA libraries bearing sample barcodes and UMIs. Each CDR3 protein gets one entry after TCRdb re-called the 5' RACE reads with MiXCR. The data hold about 340,000 distinct CDR3 sequences, with about an eighth observed a single time. In germline, CDR1 is MNHEY, CDR2 SVGEGT. V lost 6 bases, J lost 5 bases, and 17 bases lay in between. The CDR3 runs to 14 residues. The origin of this receptor is a man aged 18 to 35 who had mild COVID-19 (a few samples of this study predate the infection). Cell type and time point are not known. The J gene is TRBJ2-7, the V gene TRBV6-2 or TRBV6-3; maybe TRBD1 (5 bases). Sequencing was carried out using PBMCs or a T cell subset sorted from them (not recorded which). The CDR3 DNA sequence: TGTGCCAGCAGCCACTGGCTAGGCAGGGACGAGCAGTACTTC. Translation: CASSHWLGRDEQYF.